This T cell receptor (beta chain) was identified during a study of Tregs in tolerant kidney transplant recipients. Thawed PBMCs were FACS-sorted into unstimulated CD4+CD25+CD127- regulatory T cells, CD4+CD25- non-regulatory cells, CD4 and CD8 cells. With respect to this clone: Its matching antigen is unknown.

Using immunoSEQ multiplex PCR, the repertoire was profiled, and TCRdb retains in-frame clones only, with some absent. Of more than 95,000 clones listed, around nine tenths were seen once; the top ten hold more than 0.45%. Broader study findings: This study did not directly address biological reproducibility. Findings come from small patient numbers and require larger validation. The most relevant donor-specific Treg TCRbeta repertoire apparently came from expansion with activated donor B cells.

Germline lookup yields CDR1 SGHAT and CDR2 FQNNGV. The CDR3 contains 15 residues. V was pared by 3 bases and J by 2 bases, with 11 bases between. The sample comprised CD4+ T cells from blood. The sequence was collected from a human donor in good health. The chain combines TRBV11-2 with TRBJ2-1; D perhaps matches TRBD1 (6 bases). CDR3 in amino acids: CASSFSRDTYNEQFF. The CDR3 nucleotides read TGTGCCAGCAGCTTCTCCCGGGACACCTACAATGAGCAGTTCTTC.